The 13 T cell receptor beta chains below all came from one sample that was sequenced in a study of T cell repertoires in cytomegalovirus infection. TCRdb used MiXCR to reprocess the reads, holding one entry per CDR3 protein. The table shows some 440,000 distinct CDR3 sequences, with 31% occurring only once. The sequencing input was PBMCs. The receptors stem from a human donor in good health (CMV status not recorded). Some clones in this sample may be carry-over from other donors' samples.

This clonotype showed up just a few times. V is TRBV19 and J is TRBJ2-2; perhaps TRBD2 as D (6 bases). With 3 bases removed from V and 7 bases from J, the gap between germline ends came to 15 bases. The CDR3 consists of 15 residues. Germline CDR1 and CDR2: LNHDA and SQIVND (reference sequence). CDR3 in amino acids: CASSMGGSFGGELFF. CDR3 nucleotide sequence: TGTGCCAGTAGTATGGGGGGAAGCTTCGGCGGGGAGCTGTTTTTT.

The gene calls are TRBV10-3 and TRBJ2-7; TRBD1 matches at 12 bases. CDR3 length: 17 amino acids. CDR1 is ENHRY and CDR2 is SYGVKD in the germline V gene. The junction had 11 bases not matched to a gene; V was cut back by 6 bases and J by 2 bases. CDR3 nucleotide sequence: TGTGCCATCAGGATGGAGGGACAGGGGGCCAGCACCTACGAGCAGTACTTC. Its protein product is CAIRMEGQGASTYEQYF.

This sequence joins TRBV18 and TRBJ2-5; D remains unclear. Trimming shortened V by 2 bases and J by 5 bases, and 9 bases separated the two germline ends. The CDR3 is made up of 13 amino acids. CDR1 is KGHSH and CDR2 is LQKENI in the germline V gene. DNA of the CDR3: TGTGCCAGCTCACCAAATAATAAGGAGACCCAGTACTTC. It codes for CASSPNNKETQYF.

The rearrangement joins TRBV5-5 to TRBJ2-3, with TRBD1 identical over 12 bases. The CDR3 has 16 amino acids. The junction had 5 bases not matched to a gene; V was cut back by 3 bases and J by 3 bases. CDR1 and CDR2 (germline): SGHKS, YYEKEE (reference sequence). CDR3 coding DNA: TGTGCCAGCAGCTCCGGGGACAGGGGGCGAACAGATACGCAGTATTTT. Translating it yields CASSSGDRGRTDTQYF.

The sample holds many counts of this clonotype. The chain recombines TRBV7-2 with TRBJ2-1; 8 bases match TRBD2. Looked up from germline, CDR1 is SGHTA and CDR2 is FQGNSA. The CDR3 covers 16 residues. J was trimmed by 2 bases and V by 3 bases; bases with no gene match: 6. The CDR3 DNA is TGTGCCAGCAGCTTCCTTAGCGGGAATCCCTACAATGAGCAGTTCTTC. This gives the protein CASSFLSGNPYNEQFF.

There are a few counts of this clonotype. The V call is TRBV11-2, the J call TRBJ2-1; D unclear. CDR1 is SGHAT and CDR2 is FQNNGV in the germline V gene. CDR3 length: 14 amino acids. Between the trimmed V and J ends, which lost 3 bases and 0 bases, there was a span of 6 bases. The CDR3 nucleotides read TGTGCCAGCAGCTTCCCTAGCTCCTACAATGAGCAGTTCTTC. This gives the protein CASSFPSSYNEQFF.

This clonotype occurred a few times. This rearrangement joins TRBV6-1 to TRBJ1-1, with 7 bases matching TRBD1. The CDR3 runs to 14 residues. V shed 6 bases and J 6 bases; nucleotides not matched to a gene: 10. Germline V gene lookup returns CDR1 MNHNS and CDR2 SASEGT. The CDR3 spells CASSRQGGVAEAFF. The CDR3 bases are TGTGCCAGCAGCCGACAGGGAGGTGTGGCTGAAGCTTTCTTT.

The chain carries TRBV19 and TRBJ2-5, with D maybe TRBD1 (7 bases). The CDR3 totals 15 residues. V lost 5 bases and J 2 bases, leaving 15 bases between the germline ends. Germline lookup yields CDR1 LNHDA and CDR2 SQIVND (reference sequence). CDR3 loop: CASSGTGTAQETQYF. CDR3 sequence (DNA): TGTGCCAGTAGTGGGACTGGGACAGCACAAGAGACCCAGTACTTC.

This clonotype has ten or more counts. The gene calls are TRBV7-2 and TRBJ1-6; 7 bases are a match to TRBD1. Germline trimming cut 4 bases from V and 5 bases from J; bases unmatched to any gene: 8. Germline CDR1 SGHTA, CDR2 FQGNSA. This CDR3 has 16 amino acids. The DNA of the CDR3 is TGTGCCAGCAGCTCCCAACCGGGACAGAATAATTCACCCCTCCACTTT. It translates to CASSSQPGQNNSPLHF. Full variable domain (missing parts from reference TRBV7-2 and TRBJ1-6): GAGVSQSPSNKVTEKGKDVELRCDPISGHTALYWYRQSLGQGLEFLIYFQGNSAPDKSGLPSDRFSAERTGGSVSTLTIQRTQQEDSAVYLCASSSQPGQNNSPLHFGNGTRLTVT.

Points on this clonotype: A much larger clone is a single base away; this may be a read error. The chain employs TRBV11-2 and TRBJ2-2; D might be TRBD2 (5 bases). CDR1 and CDR2 (germline): SGHAT, FQNNGV. Trimming took 5 bases from V and 1 from J, leaving 14 bases between them. The CDR3 length is 16 residues. CDR3 amino acids: CASSLMGSRNTGELFF. The CDR3 coding sequence is TGTGCCAGCAGCCTCATGGGGAGCAGGAACACCGGGGAGCTGTTTTTT. Filled out from reference TRBV11-2 and TRBJ2-2, the complete variable domain reads EAGVAQSPRYKIIEKRQSVAFWCNPISGHATLYWYQQILGQGPKLLIQFQNNGVVDDSQLPKDRFSAERLKGVDSTLKIQPAKLEDSAVYLCASSLMGSRNTGELFFGEGSRLTVL.

Turning to this clonotype: Being one base from a much bigger clone, this may be a read error. The CDR3 carries no conserved terminal phenylalanine or tryptophan, so it likely arises from a read error. This chain uses TRBV12-3 or TRBV12-4 with TRBJ2-4; 14 nucleotides line up with TRBD2. V lost 5 bases to trimming and J lost 1 base; unmatched junction nucleotides: 4. The CDR3 is 17 amino acids. CDR3 sequence reads: CASSRLAGGSAKNIQYL. The CDR3 nucleotides are TGTGCCAGCAGTCGACTAGCGGGGGGGTCTGCCAAAAACATTCAGTACTTA.

The CDR3 sequence: CASSHRSGAGADTQYF. The DNA for the CDR3 is TGCGCCAGCAGCCACAGGTCGGGAGCGGGGGCAGATACGCAGTATTTT. The rearrangement joins TRBV4-3 to TRBJ2-3; 8 positions agree with TRBD2. The V gene's germline CDR1 is LGHNA and CDR2 YSLEER. The CDR3 covers 16 residues. V shed 3 bases, J shed 4 bases, and the junction held 9 bases outside the gene matches.

This clonotype was seen many times. The rearrangement joins TRBV6-5 to TRBJ2-6; TRBD1 might be the D (5 bases). The CDR3 is 15 residues long. Deletions cut 6 bases from V and 0 bases from J, with 9 bases between. The germline CDR1 and CDR2 sequences are MNHEY and SVGAGI. The chain's CDR3 is CASRLQGSGANVLTF. Here the CDR3 DNA reads TGTGCCAGCAGACTCCAGGGCTCTGGGGCCAACGTCCTGACTTTC.